Following are 18 T cell receptor beta chains from one sample sequenced in a study of Ad26.COV2.S vaccination and SARS-CoV-2 variants (dated by TCRdb to the early 2020s). Libraries came from the immunoSEQ multiplex PCR assay. TCRdb mirrors the immuneACCESS table, restricted to in-frame sequences. Some clones are absent from its copies; in checked studies, under half trace to an unresolved V gene, and the reason for the others is unknown. In all, the sample holds around 340,000 clones, and 88% of those were seen once. The ten largest clones capture about 6.4% of the sample. What the treatment or condition label conveys for this sample: some 19 received Ad26.COV2.S at low or high dose, single or two shots; several received placebo; per-sample allocation not given. For vaccine and placebo recipients, repertoires were sequenced using samples collected on day 63 after the first injection. The source was peripheral blood, collected in a trial of Ad26.COV2.S vaccine versus placebo. These receptors were taken from a person between 18 and 60 years old who received the Ad26.COV2.S COVID-19 vaccine or a placebo.

The J gene is TRBJ2-5, the V gene TRBV11-1; tentative D call: TRBD2 (6 bases). The germline V gene encodes CDR1 SGHAT and CDR2 FQDESV (reference sequence). V was cut by 5 bases and J by 2 bases, with 18 bases left in between. The CDR3 loop spans 16 amino acids. In DNA form, the CDR3 reads TGTGCCAGCAGCCGCGTGGGGTCTAGCGAGCAAGAGACCCAGTACTTC. Amino acids: CASSRVGSSEQETQYF.

CDR3 bases: TGTGCCAGCAGTTGGTCTCGGTTGACCGCAGCAAATTCTAGCACAGATACGCAGTATTTT. This sequence encodes CASSWSRLTAANSSTDTQYF. The chain combines TRBV27 with TRBJ2-3; D is ambiguous. In germline, CDR1 is MNHEY, CDR2 SMNVEV (reference sequence). Trimming pared 4 bases from V and 0 bases from J, leaving 26 bases between. There are 20 residues in the CDR3.

This chain connects TRBV5-5 to TRBJ2-3; 10 bases agree with TRBD2. This CDR3 region has 16 residues. The germline CDR1 and CDR2 sequences are SGHKS and YYEKEE (reference sequence). The trim removed 4 bases at V and 6 bases at J, leaving 11 bases unmatched. CDR3 amino acids: CASSPRAAGGVDTQYF. The CDR3 DNA follows: TGTGCCAGCAGCCCAAGGGCAGCGGGAGGGGTGGATACGCAGTATTTT.

The chain has TRBV7-2 and TRBJ2-1; 10 bases are shared with TRBD1. Germline V gene sequence: CDR1 SGHTA, CDR2 FQGNSA. CDR3 size: 15 residues. J was trimmed by 8 bases and V by 4 bases; bases with no gene match: 8. This CDR3 is CASSYPGQGLYEQFF. The CDR3 region has the DNA TGTGCCAGCAGCTACCCGGGACAGGGGTTGTATGAGCAGTTCTTC.

The chain joins TRBV6-2 or TRBV6-3 to TRBJ2-6, with D tentatively TRBD1 or TRBD2 (5 bases each). V was cut by 0 bases and J by 0 bases, with 12 bases left in between. CDR3 length: 18 amino acids. Germline loops: CDR1 MNHEY, CDR2 SVGEGT. The CDR3 region is CASSYSREGTSGANVLTF. The CDR3 nucleotides read TGTGCCAGCAGTTACTCCCGGGAAGGGACCTCTGGGGCCAACGTCCTGACTTTC.

This clone was counted a few times. This sequence joins TRBV5-4 and TRBJ1-5, with unresolved D. The V end lost 0 bases, the J end lost 1 base, and 11 bases lay between the germline ends. The CDR3 consists of 16 residues. Germline-derived CDR1 and CDR2 are SGHNT and YYREEE (reference sequence). Here the CDR3 DNA reads TGTGCCAGCAGCTTGGGGGGAATGGGGAGCAATCAGCCCCAGCATTTT. Translated: CASSLGGMGSNQPQHF.

V and J are TRBV28 and TRBJ1-1; 9 bases are a match to TRBD1. V dropped 5 bases and J dropped 6; count of bases not matched to a gene: 7. CDR3 length equals 14 residues. Germline CDR1 is MDHEN and CDR2 is SYDVKM. This CDR3 is CASSPGDRVAEAFF. CDR3 in DNA: TGTGCCAGCAGTCCTGGGGACAGGGTCGCTGAAGCTTTCTTT.

The rearrangement links TRBV25-1 to TRBJ2-7; TRBD2 matches 7 bases. The length of the CDR3 is 14 residues. Looked up from germline, CDR1 is MGHDK and CDR2 is SYGVNS. The ends lost 4 bases at V and 1 base at J; junction bases unmatched: 4. In DNA form, the CDR3 reads TGTGCCAGCAGTGTGGCTAGCGGATCCTACGAGCAGTACTTC. Protein: CASSVASGSYEQYF.

This clone is a singleton in its sample. The V call is TRBV11-3, the J call TRBJ2-1, with 7 bases fitting TRBD2. The germline gives CDR1 SGHNT, CDR2 YENEEA. V lost 6 bases to trimming and J lost 4 bases; unmatched junction nucleotides: 9. The CDR3 has 15 amino acids. CDR3 in DNA: TGTGCCAGCAGTTTCTCTAGCGGAATGTACAATGAGCAGTTCTTC. Residues: CASSFSSGMYNEQFF. The entire variable domain, with the rest obtained from reference TRBV11-3 and TRBJ2-1, is as follows: EAGVVQSPRYKIIEKKQPVAFWCNPISGHNTLYWYLQNLGQGPELLIRYENEEAVDDSQLPKDRFSAERLKGVDSTLKIQPAELGDSAVYLCASSFSSGMYNEQFFGPGTRLTVL.

V usage is TRBV19 and J usage is TRBJ1-1; D not certain. The germline V gene has CDR1 LNHDA and CDR2 SQIVND (reference sequence). V lost 0 bases and J lost 0, with 5 bases in between. This CDR3 contains 14 residues. CDR3 coding DNA: TGTGCCAGTAGTATAGAGGGGTTGAACACTGAAGCTTTCTTT. Its protein product is CASSIEGLNTEAFF.

The chain combines TRBV7-8 with TRBJ1-2; D is unresolved. Germline loops: CDR1 SGHVS, CDR2 FQNEAQ. This CDR3 is built from 19 residues. The V end was cut by 5 bases, the J end by 6 bases, with 31 bases between. The chain's CDR3 is CASSLPRAGLSMGLHGYTF. In DNA, the CDR3 is TGTGCCAGCAGCCTTCCCCGAGCGGGATTGTCTATGGGTTTACATGGCTACACCTTC.

A remark on this clone: This sample includes further DNA sequences coding for the same CDR3. V is TRBV24-1 and J is TRBJ2-2, with D unclear. The CDR3 covers 13 residues. The V gene lost 5 bases and the J gene lost 0 bases, with 3 bases spanning the gap. Germline V gives CDR1 KGHDR, CDR2 SFDVKD. CDR3 amino acids: CATSGANTGELFF. The DNA of the CDR3 is TGTGCCACCAGTGGGGCGAACACCGGGGAGCTGTTTTTT.

This clone was seen a few times. The V call is TRBV27, the J call TRBJ2-7; no definite D call. V was shortened by 5 bases and J by 0 bases, with 17 bases between the two germline ends. In germline, CDR1 is MNHEY, CDR2 SMNVEV (reference sequence). The CDR3 extends over 16 amino acids. The CDR3 coding sequence is TGTGCCAGCAGTATGAAATCTCTCGGAAACTCCTACGAGCAGTACTTC. As protein: CASSMKSLGNSYEQYF.

The V and J genes are TRBV5-6 and TRBJ2-3; 10 bases are a match to TRBD2. V lost 4 bases to trimming and J lost 4 bases; unmatched junction nucleotides: 12. Germline lookup yields CDR1 SGHDT and CDR2 YYEEEE. The CDR3 length is 17 residues. CDR3 loop: CASSLLAGAAWADTQYF. DNA for the CDR3: TGTGCCAGCAGCCTCCTAGCGGGGGCCGCCTGGGCAGATACGCAGTATTTT.

The J gene is TRBJ1-4, the V gene TRBV9; 8 bases line up with TRBD1. The ends lost 1 base at V and 4 bases at J; junction bases unmatched: 0. Germline-derived CDR1 and CDR2 are SGDLS and YYNGEE. The CDR3 contains 14 residues. CDR3 coding DNA: TGTGCCAGCAGCGTAACAGGGGGTAATGAAAAACTGTTTTTT. The encoded protein is CASSVTGGNEKLFF.

The chain recombines TRBV19 with TRBJ2-3; D unresolved. This CDR3 has 12 residues. Germline CDR1 LNHDA, CDR2 SQIVND (reference sequence). V was shortened by 4 bases and J by 3 bases, with 5 bases between the two germline ends. The CDR3 bases are TGTGCCAGTAGTAGACGGACAGATACGCAGTATTTT. Translation: CASSRRTDTQYF.

The V gene is TRBV28, the J gene TRBJ1-1; TRBD1 agrees at 7 bases. CDR1 and CDR2 from the germline V gene are MDHEN and SYDVKM. This CDR3 contains 14 residues. Germline trimming cut 6 bases from V and 1 base from J; bases unmatched to any gene: 5. DNA for the CDR3: TGTGCCAGCAGGGGGGCAGGGGGGAACACTGAAGCTTTCTTT. Translated, it gives CASRGAGGNTEAFF.

The CDR3 sequence: CAWSGQGPNEQYF. CDR3 DNA sequence: TGTGCCTGGAGTGGACAGGGCCCGAACGAGCAGTACTTC. V and J are TRBV30 and TRBJ2-7; 7 nucleotides match TRBD1. Germline loops: CDR1 GTSNPN, CDR2 SVGIG (reference sequence). This CDR3 has 13 residues. The V gene end was trimmed by 1 base and the J gene end by 5 bases; junction bases not matched to a gene: 5.